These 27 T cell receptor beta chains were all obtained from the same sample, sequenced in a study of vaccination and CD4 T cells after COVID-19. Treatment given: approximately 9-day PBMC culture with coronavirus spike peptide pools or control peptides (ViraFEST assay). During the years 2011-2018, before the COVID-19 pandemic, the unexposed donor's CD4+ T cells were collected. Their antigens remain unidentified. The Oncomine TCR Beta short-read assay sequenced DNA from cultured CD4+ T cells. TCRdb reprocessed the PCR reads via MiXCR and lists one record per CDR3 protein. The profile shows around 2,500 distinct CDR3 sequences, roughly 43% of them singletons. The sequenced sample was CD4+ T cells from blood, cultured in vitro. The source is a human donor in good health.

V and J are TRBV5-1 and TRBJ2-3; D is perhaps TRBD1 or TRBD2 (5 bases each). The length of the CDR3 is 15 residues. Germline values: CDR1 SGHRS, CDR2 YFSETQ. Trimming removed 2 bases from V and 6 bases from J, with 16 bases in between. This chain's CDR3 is CASSLEGTLGDTQYF. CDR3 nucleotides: TGCGCCAGCAGCTTAGAGGGGACCCTGGGGGATACGCAGTATTTT.

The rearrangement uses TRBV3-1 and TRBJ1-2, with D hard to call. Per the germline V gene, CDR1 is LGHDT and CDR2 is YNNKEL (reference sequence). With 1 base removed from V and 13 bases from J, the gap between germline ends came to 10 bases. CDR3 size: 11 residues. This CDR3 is CASSQATAATF. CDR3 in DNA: TGTGCCAGCAGCCAAGCTACGGCCGCCACCTTC.

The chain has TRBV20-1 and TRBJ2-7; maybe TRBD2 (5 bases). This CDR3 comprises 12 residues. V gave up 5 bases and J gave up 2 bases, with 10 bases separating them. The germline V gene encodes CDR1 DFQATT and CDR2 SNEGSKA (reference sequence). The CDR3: CSAGGRTYEQYF. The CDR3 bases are TGCAGTGCTGGAGGACGGACCTACGAGCAGTACTTC.

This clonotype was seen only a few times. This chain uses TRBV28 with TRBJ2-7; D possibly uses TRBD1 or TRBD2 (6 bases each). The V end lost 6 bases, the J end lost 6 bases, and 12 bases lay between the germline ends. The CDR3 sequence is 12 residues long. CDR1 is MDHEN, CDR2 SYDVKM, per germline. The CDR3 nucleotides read TGTGCCAGCAGGGCGGGACAAGGCGAGCAGTACTTC. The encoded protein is CASRAGQGEQYF.

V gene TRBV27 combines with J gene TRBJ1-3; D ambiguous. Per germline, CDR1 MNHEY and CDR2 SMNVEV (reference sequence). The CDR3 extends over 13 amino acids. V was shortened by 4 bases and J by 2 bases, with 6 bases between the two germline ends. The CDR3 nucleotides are TGTGCCAGCAGTTCCGGGGCTGGAAACACCATATATTTT. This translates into CASSSGAGNTIYF.

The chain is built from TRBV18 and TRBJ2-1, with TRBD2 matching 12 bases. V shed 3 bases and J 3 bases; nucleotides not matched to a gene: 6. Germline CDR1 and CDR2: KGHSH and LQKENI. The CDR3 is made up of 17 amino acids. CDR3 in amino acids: CASSPLLAGGLYNEQFF. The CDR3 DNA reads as TGTGCCAGCTCACCTCTACTAGCGGGAGGCCTCTACAATGAGCAGTTCTTC.

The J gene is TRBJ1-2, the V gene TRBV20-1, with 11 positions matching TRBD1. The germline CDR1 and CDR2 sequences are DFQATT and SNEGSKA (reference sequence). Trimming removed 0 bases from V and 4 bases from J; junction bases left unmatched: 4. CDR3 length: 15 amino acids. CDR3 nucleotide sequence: TGCAGTGCTAGAGATCGGACAGGGGGCGCCTATGGCTACACCTTC. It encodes CSARDRTGGAYGYTF.

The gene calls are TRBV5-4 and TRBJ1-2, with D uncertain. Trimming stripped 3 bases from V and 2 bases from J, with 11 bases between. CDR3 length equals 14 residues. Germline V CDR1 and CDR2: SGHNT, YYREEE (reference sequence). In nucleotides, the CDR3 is TGTGCCAGCAGCTCTCGGACTCCAAACTATGGCTACACCTTC. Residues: CASSSRTPNYGYTF. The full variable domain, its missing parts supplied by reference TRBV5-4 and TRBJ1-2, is ETGVTQSPTHLIKTRGQQVTLRCSSQSGHNTVSWYQQALGQGPQFIFQYYREEENGRGNFPPRFSGLQFPNYSSELNVNALELDDSALYLCASSSRTPNYGYTFGSGTRLTVV.

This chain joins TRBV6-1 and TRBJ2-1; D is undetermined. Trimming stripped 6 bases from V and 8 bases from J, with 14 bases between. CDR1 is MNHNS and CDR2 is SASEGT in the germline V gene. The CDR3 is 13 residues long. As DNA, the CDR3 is TGTGCCAGCAGCTCCAGTAGAGCGCATGAGCAGTTCTTC. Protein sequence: CASSSSRAHEQFF.

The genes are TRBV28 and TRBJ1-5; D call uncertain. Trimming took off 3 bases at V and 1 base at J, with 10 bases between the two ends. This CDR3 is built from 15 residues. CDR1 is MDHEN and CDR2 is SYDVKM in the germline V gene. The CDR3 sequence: CASSFYGRSNQPQHF. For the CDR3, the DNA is TGTGCCAGCAGTTTTTACGGTAGGAGCAATCAGCCCCAGCATTTT.

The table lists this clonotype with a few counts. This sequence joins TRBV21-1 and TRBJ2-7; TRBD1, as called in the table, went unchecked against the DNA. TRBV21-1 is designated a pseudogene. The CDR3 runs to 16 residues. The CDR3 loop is CASSFPRGTSSYEQYF. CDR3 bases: TGTGCCAGCAGCTTCCCCCGGGGTACCTCCTCCTACGAGCAGTACTTC.

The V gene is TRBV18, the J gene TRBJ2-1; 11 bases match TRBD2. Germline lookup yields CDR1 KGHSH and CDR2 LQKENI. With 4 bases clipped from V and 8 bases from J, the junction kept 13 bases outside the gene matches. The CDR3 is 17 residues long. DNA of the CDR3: TGTGCCAGCTCACTCGGGACTAGCGGCACTCCCGGGGATGAGCAGTTCTTC. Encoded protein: CASSLGTSGTPGDEQFF.

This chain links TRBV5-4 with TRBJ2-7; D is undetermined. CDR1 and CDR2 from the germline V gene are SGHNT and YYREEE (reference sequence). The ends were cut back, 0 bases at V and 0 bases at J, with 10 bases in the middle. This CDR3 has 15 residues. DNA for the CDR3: TGTGCCAGCAGCTTGGGCCAGAGGAGCTCCTACGAGCAGTACTTC. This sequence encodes CASSLGQRSSYEQYF.

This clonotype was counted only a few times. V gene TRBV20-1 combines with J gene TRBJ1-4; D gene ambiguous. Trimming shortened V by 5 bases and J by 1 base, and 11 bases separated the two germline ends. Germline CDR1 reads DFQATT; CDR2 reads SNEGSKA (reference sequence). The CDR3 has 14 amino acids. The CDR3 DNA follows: TGCAGTGCTGCCGACTGGGAAACTAATGAAAAACTGTTTTTT. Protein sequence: CSAADWETNEKLFF.

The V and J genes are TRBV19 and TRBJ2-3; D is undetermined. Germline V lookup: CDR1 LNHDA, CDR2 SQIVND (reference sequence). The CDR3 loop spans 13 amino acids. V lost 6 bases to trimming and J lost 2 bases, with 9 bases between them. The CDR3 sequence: CASRIDNTDTQYF. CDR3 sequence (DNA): TGTGCCAGTAGGATTGATAACACAGATACGCAGTATTTT.

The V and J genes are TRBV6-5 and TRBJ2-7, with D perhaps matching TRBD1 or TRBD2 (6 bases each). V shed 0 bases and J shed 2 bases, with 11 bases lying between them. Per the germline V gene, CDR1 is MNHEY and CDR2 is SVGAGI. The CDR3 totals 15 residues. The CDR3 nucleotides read TGTGCCAGCAGTTACTCGTGGGGGGCCCCCTACGAGCAGTACTTC. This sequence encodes CASSYSWGAPYEQYF.

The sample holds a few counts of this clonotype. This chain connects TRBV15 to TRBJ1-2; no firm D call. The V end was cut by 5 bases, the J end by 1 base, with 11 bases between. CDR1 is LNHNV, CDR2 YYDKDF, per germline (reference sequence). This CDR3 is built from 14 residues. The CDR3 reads CATSAGKLNYGYTF. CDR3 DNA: TGTGCCACCAGCGCCGGGAAGCTTAACTATGGCTACACCTTC.

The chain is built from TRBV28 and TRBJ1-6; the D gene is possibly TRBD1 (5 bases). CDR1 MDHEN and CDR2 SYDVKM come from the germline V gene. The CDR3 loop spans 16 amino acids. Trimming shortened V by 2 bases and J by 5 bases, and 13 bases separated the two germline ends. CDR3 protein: CASSLDPGWNNSPLHF. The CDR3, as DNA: TGTGCCAGCAGTTTAGATCCAGGGTGGAATAATTCACCCCTCCACTTT. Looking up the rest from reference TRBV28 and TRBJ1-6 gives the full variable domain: DVKVTQSSRYLVKRTGEKVFLECVQDMDHENMFWYRQDPGLGLRLIYFSYDVKMKEKGDIPEGYSVSREKKERFSLILESASTNQTSMYLCASSLDPGWNNSPLHFGNGTRLTVT.

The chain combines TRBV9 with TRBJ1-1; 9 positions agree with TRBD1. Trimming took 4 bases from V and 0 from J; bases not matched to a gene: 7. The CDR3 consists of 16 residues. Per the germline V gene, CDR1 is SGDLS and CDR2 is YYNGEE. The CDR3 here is CASSSGTGIMNTEAFF. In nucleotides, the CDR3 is TGTGCCAGCAGCTCAGGGACAGGGATTATGAACACTGAAGCTTTCTTT.

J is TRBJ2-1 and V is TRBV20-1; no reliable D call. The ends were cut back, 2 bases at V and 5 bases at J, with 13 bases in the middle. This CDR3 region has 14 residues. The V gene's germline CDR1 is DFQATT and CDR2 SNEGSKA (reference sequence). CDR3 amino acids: CSARQAIGNNEQFF. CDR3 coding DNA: TGCAGTGCTAGACAGGCCATCGGAAACAATGAGCAGTTCTTC.

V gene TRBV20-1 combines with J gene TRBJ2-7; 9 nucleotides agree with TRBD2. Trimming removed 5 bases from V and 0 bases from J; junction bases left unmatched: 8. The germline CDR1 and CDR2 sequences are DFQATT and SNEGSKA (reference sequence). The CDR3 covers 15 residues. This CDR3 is CSARSPTSGSYEQYF. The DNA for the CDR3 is TGCAGTGCTCGCTCCCCGACTAGCGGCTCCTACGAGCAGTACTTC.

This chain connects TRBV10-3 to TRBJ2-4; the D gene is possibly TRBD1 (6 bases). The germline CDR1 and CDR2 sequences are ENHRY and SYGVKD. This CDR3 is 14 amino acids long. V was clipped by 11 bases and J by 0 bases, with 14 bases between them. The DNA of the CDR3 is TGTGCCCCTCCGGGACATCTAGCCAAAAACATTCAGTACTTC. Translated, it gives CAPPGHLAKNIQYF.

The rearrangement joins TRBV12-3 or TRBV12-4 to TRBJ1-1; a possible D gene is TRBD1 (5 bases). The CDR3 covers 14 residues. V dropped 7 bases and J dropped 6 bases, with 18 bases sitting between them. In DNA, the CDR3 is TGTGCCAGCACCACCGACAGACCCACCGCTGAAGCTTTCTTT. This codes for CASTTDRPTAEAFF.

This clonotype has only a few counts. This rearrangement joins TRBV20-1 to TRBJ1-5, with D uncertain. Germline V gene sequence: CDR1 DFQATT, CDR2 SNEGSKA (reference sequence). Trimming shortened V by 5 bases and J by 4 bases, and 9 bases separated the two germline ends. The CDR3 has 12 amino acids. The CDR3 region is CSALTANQPQHF. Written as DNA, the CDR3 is TGCAGTGCTCTAACAGCTAATCAGCCCCAGCATTTT.

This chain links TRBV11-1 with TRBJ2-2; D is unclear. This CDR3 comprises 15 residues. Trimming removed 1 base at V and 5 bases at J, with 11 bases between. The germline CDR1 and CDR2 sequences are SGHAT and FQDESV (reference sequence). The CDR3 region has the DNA TGTGCCAGCAGCTTAGTTGAAGGGAAAACCGGGGAGCTGTTTTTT. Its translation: CASSLVEGKTGELFF.

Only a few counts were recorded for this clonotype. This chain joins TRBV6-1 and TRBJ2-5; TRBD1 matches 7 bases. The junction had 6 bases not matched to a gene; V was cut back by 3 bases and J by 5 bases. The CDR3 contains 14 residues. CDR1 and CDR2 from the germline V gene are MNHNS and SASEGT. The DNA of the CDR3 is TGTGCCAGCAGTGACGGACAGGATCAGGAGACCCAGTACTTC. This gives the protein CASSDGQDQETQYF.

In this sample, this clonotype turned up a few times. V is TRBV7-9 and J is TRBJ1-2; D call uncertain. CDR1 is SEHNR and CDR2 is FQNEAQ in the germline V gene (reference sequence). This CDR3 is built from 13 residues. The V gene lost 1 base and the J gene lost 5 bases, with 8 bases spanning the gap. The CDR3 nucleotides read TGTGCCAGCAGCTTAGGGGCAGCATATGGCTACACCTTC. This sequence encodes CASSLGAAYGYTF.